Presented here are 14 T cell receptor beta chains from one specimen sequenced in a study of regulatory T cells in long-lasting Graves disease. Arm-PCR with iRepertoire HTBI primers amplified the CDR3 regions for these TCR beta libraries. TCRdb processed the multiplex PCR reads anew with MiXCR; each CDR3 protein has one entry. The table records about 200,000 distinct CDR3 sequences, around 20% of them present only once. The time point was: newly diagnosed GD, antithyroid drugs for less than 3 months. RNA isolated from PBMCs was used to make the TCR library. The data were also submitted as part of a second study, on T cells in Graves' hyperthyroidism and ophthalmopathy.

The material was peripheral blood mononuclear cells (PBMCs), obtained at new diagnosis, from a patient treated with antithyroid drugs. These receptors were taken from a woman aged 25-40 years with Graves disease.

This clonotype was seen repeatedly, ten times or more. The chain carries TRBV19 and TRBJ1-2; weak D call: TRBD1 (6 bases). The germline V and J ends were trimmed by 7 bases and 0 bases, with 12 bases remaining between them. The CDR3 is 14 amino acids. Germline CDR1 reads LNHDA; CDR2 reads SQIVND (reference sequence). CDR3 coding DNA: TGTGCCAGTATGGGGACAACTACTAACTATGGCTACACCTTC. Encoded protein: CASMGTTTNYGYTF. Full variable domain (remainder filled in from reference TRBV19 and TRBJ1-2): DGGITQSPKYLFRKEGQNVTLSCEQNLNHDAMYWYRQDPGQGLRLIYYSQIVNDFQKGDIAEGYSVSREKKESFPLTVTSAQKNPTAFYLCASMGTTTNYGYTFGSGTRLTVV.

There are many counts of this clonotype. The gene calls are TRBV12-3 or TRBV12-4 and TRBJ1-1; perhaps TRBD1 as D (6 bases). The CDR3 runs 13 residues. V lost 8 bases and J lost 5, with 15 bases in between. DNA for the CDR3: TGTGCCAGCGGCCGTCAGGGACATACTGAAGCTTTCTTT. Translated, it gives CASGRQGHTEAFF.

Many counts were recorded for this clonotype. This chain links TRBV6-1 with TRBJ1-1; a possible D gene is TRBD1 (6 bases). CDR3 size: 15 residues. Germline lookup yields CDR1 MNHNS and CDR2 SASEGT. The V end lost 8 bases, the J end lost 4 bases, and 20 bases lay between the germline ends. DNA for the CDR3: TGTGCCAGCTGCAGAACACCAGGACAGATCACTGAAGCTTTCTTT. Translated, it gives CASCRTPGQITEAFF.

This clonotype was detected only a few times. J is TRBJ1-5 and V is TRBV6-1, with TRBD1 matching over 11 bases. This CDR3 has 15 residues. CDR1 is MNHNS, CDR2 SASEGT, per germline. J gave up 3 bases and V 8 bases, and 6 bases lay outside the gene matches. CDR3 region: CASHSDRGPNQPQHF. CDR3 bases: TGTGCCAGCCATTCGGACAGGGGGCCCAATCAGCCCCAGCATTTT.

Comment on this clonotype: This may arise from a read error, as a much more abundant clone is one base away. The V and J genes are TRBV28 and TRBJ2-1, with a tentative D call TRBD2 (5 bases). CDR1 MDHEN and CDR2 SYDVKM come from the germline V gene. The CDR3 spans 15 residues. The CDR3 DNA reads TGTGCCAGCACGTGGACTTGGGGATCCTACAGTGAGCAGTTCTTC. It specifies CASTWTWGSYSEQFF. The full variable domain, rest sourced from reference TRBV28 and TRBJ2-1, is DVKVTQSSRYLVKRTGEKVFLECVQDMDHENMFWYRQDPGLGLRLIYFSYDVKMKEKGDIPEGYSVSREKKERFSLILESASTNQTSMYLCASTWTWGSYSEQFFGPGTRLTVL.

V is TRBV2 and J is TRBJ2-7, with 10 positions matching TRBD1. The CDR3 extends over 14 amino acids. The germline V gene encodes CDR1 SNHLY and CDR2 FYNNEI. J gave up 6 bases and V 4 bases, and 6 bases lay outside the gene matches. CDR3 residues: CASSGWTGGAEQYF. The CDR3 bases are TGTGCCAGCAGTGGGTGGACAGGGGGTGCCGAGCAGTACTTC.

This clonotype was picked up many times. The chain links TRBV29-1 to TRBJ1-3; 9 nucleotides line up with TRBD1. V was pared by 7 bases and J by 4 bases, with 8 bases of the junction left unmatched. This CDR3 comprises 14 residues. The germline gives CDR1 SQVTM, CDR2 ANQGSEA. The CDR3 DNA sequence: TGCAGCGCCGAGGGACAGGGTTTAGGAAACACCATATATTTT. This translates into CSAEGQGLGNTIYF.

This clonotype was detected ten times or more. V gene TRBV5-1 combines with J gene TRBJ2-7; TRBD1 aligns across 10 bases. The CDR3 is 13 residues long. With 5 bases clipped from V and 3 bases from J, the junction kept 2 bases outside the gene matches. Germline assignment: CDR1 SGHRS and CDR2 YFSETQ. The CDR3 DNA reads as TGCGCCAGCAGGAGGGACAGGGGCTACGAGCAGTACTTC. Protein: CASRRDRGYEQYF.

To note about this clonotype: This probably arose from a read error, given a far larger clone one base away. CDR3 in DNA: TGTGCCAGCAGTGACAGGGACAGCCCTAATCGGCCCCAGCATTTT. As protein: CASSDRDSPNRPQHF. The V and J genes are TRBV12-3 or TRBV12-4 and TRBJ1-5, with TRBD1 matching 7 bases. This CDR3 has 15 residues.

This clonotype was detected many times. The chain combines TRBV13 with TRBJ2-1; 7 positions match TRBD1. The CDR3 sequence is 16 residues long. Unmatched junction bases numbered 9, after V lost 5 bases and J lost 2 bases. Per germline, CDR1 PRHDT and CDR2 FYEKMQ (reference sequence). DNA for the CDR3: TGTGCCAGCAGCACACGGACAGGTCCCCCCTACAATGAGCAGTTCTTC. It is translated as CASSTRTGPPYNEQFF.

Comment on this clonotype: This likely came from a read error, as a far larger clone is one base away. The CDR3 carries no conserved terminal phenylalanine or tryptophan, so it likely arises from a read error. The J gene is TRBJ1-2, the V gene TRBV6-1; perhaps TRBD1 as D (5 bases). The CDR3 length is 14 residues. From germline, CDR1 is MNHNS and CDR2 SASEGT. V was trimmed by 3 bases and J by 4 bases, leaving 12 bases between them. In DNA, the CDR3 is TGTGCCAGCAGTGATGGAGGAAGGGGCTATGGCTACACCATC. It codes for CASSDGGRGYGYTI.

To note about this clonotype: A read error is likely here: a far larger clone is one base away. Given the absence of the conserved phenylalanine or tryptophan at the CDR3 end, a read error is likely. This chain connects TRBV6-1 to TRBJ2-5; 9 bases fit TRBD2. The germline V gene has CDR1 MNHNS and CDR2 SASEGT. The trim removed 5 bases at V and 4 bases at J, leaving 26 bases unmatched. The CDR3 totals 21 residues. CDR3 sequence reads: CASSFTPGLAPGPCLGETQYS. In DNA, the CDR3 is TGTGCCAGCAGTTTTACTCCGGGACTAGCCCCGGGGCCGTGTTTAGGAGAGACCCAGTACTCC.

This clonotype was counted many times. The CDR3 DNA reads as TGCGCCAGCTGGGGCGGGGGTCTTGAGACCCAGTACTTC. Translated: CASWGGGLETQYF. The rearrangement uses TRBV10-2 and TRBJ2-5, with TRBD2 matching 7 bases. The CDR3 is 13 residues long. The germline V gene has CDR1 WSHSY and CDR2 SAAADI. The ends lost 8 bases at V and 5 bases at J; junction bases unmatched: 8.

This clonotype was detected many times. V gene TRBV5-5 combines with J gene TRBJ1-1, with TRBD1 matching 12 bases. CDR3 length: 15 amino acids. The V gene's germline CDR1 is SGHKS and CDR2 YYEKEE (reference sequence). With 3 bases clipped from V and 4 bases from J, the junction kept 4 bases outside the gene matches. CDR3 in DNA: TGTGCCAGCAGCTGGGGACAGGGGGCGCGCACTGAAGCTTTCTTT. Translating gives CASSWGQGARTEAFF.